The rows below give T cell receptor beta chains drawn from one sample of a study of immune reconstitution after stem cell transplant in scleroderma. One entry per CDR3 protein, called by TCRdb with MiXCR from the RT-PCR reads. There are 1,500 to 2,000 distinct CDR3 sequences in the sample; 8.7% occur only once, and roughly 14% lies in the top ten. This specimen was collected before or after autologous hematopoietic stem cell transplantation (not recorded which). The receptors originated from a female donor with systemic sclerosis. Both conserved end residues are part of each CDR3. The D gene is left open where the match is weak. Only some rows state a clone size, as once, few, many or a class for expanded clones.

D,size,J,V,CDR3,DNA
NA,few,TRBJ1-3,TRBV12-3/TRBV12-4,CASSPTGSGNTIYF,TGTGCCAGCAGTCCCACAGGCTCTGGAAACACCATATATTTT
NA,medium-sized,TRBJ2-7,TRBV10-3,CAISESTQNFYEQYF,TGTGCCATCAGTGAGTCGACCCAAAACTTCTACGAGCAGTACTTC
TRBD1,once,TRBJ1-1,TRBV6-1,CASSGTGAMSAEAFF,TGTGCCAGCAGCGGGACAGGGGCTATGAGCGCTGAAGCTTTCTTT
NA,many,TRBJ1-2,TRBV7-6,CASSSNQGGGYTF,TGTGCCAGCAGCTCCAACCAGGGAGGTGGCTACACCTTC
NA,medium-sized,TRBJ2-7,TRBV20-1,CSAVGLFGNYEQYF,TGCAGTGCCGTGGGACTTTTCGGGAACTACGAGCAGTACTTC
TRBD2,few,TRBJ2-1,TRBV7-6,CASSLALLAGVNNEQFF,TGTGCCAGCAGCTTAGCGCTCCTAGCGGGAGTAAACAATGAGCAGTTCTTC
TRBD1,many,TRBJ2-5,TRBV4-3,CASSPGTGEQETQYF,TGCGCCAGCAGCCCCGGGACAGGCGAACAAGAGACCCAGTACTTC
NA,large,TRBJ1-5,TRBV2,CASSLTLREPQHF,TGTGCCAGCAGCCTGACACTACGGGAGCCCCAGCATTTT
NA,NA,TRBJ1-4,TRBV6-5,CASKTRVGEKLFF,TGTGCCAGCAAGACAAGGGTGGGCGAAAAACTGTTTTTT
TRBD2,medium-sized,TRBJ2-7,TRBV7-2,CASSLVAGGYTYEQYF,TGTGCCAGCAGCTTAGTCGCGGGAGGGTATACCTACGAGCAGTACTTC
NA,few,TRBJ1-1,TRBV19,CASSMETGADTEAFF,TGTGCCAGTAGTATGGAGACAGGCGCGGACACTGAAGCTTTCTTT
TRBD1,NA,TRBJ1-4,TRBV7-2,CASSLTGGNYEKLFF,TGTGCCAGCAGCCTCACAGGGGGGAATTATGAAAAACTGTTTTTT
TRBD2,NA,TRBJ2-2,TRBV7-8,CASSSRPGTSTGELFF,TGTGCCAGCAGCTCGCGTCCCGGGACTAGCACCGGGGAGCTGTTTTTT
TRBD1,few,TRBJ1-2,TRBV4-3,CASSQGGDRGHGYTF,TGCGCCAGCAGCCAAGGAGGCGACAGGGGGCATGGCTACACCTTC
NA,many,TRBJ2-3,TRBV5-1,CASSFGSPDTQYF,TGCGCCAGCAGCTTTGGTAGCCCAGATACGCAGTATTTT
TRBD1,medium-sized,TRBJ2-7,TRBV20-1,CSARGDRGFSYEQYF,TGCAGTGCTAGAGGGGACAGGGGGTTCTCCTACGAGCAGTACTTC
NA,medium-sized,TRBJ2-7,TRBV2,CASSVGAGSYEQYF,TGTGCCAGCAGTGTGGGGGCAGGCTCCTACGAGCAGTACTTC
NA,few,TRBJ1-3,TRBV10-2,CASSHTAEPGNTIYF,TGCGCCAGCAGTCACACAGCTGAACCTGGAAACACCATATATTTT
NA,once,TRBJ2-2,TRBV20-1,CSAKLGGNTGELFF,TGCAGTGCCAAACTAGGGGGGAACACCGGGGAGCTGTTTTTT
NA,large,TRBJ1-2,TRBV28,CASITNPSNYGYTF,TGTGCCAGCATTACGAATCCTTCTAACTATGGCTACACCTTC
TRBD2,large,TRBJ2-2,TRBV6-6,CASSYSSGRGTGELFF,TGTGCCAGCAGTTACTCCAGCGGGAGAGGTACCGGGGAGCTGTTTTTT
NA,NA,TRBJ1-3,TRBV7-2,CASSLGPGGNTIYF,TGTGCCAGCAGCTTGGGGCCGGGTGGAAACACCATATATTTT
TRBD2,NA,TRBJ2-1,TRBV2,CASSEGYGRASNEQFF,TGTGCCAGCAGTGAAGGATACGGGAGGGCCTCGAATGAGCAGTTCTTC
NA,medium-sized,TRBJ1-1,TRBV10-1,CASQPVMNTEAFF,TGCGCCAGTCAGCCGGTTATGAACACTGAAGCTTTCTTT
NA,NA,TRBJ2-7,TRBV28,CASSFPYQGFSYEQYF,TGTGCCAGCAGTTTCCCCTACCAGGGGTTTTCCTACGAGCAGTACTTC
TRBD1,NA,TRBJ2-7,TRBV6-2/TRBV6-3,CASSPPDRDEQYF,TGTGCCAGCAGTCCCCCGGACAGGGACGAGCAGTACTTC
TRBD2,few,TRBJ2-7,TRBV6-5,CASSHGLAGIEGLYEQYF,TGTGCCAGCAGCCATGGACTAGCGGGGATCGAGGGGCTTTACGAGCAGTACTTC
TRBD1,few,TRBJ1-1,TRBV6-5,CASSYSTGITEAFF,TGTGCCAGCAGTTACTCGACAGGGATCACTGAAGCTTTCTTT
TRBD2,few,TRBJ2-7,TRBV6-5,CASSYSEAGAFYEQYF,TGTGCCAGCAGTTACTCTGAAGCGGGGGCGTTCTACGAGCAGTACTTC
TRBD1,medium-sized,TRBJ2-5,TRBV20-1,CSARDLRGQTQYF,TGCAGTGCTAGAGATTTGAGGGGGCAGACCCAGTACTTC
NA,many,TRBJ1-1,TRBV7-9,CASSFGYTEAFF,TGTGCCAGCAGCTTCGGATACACTGAAGCTTTCTTT
TRBD1,large,TRBJ1-5,TRBV18,CASSGTVTHSNQPQHF,TGTGCCAGCTCAGGGACAGTTACTCATAGCAATCAGCCCCAGCATTTT
NA,large,TRBJ2-3,TRBV7-3,CASSLGPTDTQYF,TGTGCCAGCAGCCTCGGACCGACAGATACGCAGTATTTT
NA,NA,TRBJ2-7,TRBV10-3,CAIRGEWNYEQYF,TGTGCCATCAGAGGGGAGTGGAACTACGAGCAGTACTTC
TRBD1,few,TRBJ2-1,TRBV14,CASSQDLNRGRYNEQFF,TGTGCCAGCAGCCAAGATCTAAACAGGGGACGGTACAATGAGCAGTTCTTC
NA,large,TRBJ1-4,TRBV6-1,CASRGGGSSEKLFF,TGTGCCAGCAGGGGGGGAGGGAGCAGTGAAAAACTGTTTTTT
TRBD2,large,TRBJ2-3,TRBV6-1,CASSLRLAGVSTGDTQYF,TGTGCCAGCAGCTTACGTCTAGCGGGAGTGTCAACCGGGGATACGCAGTATTTT
NA,many,TRBJ2-3,TRBV2,CASSALWPPQRRSTDTQYF,TGTGCCAGCAGTGCCCTATGGCCCCCGCAGCGCCGAAGCACAGATACGCAGTATTTT
TRBD1,medium-sized,TRBJ1-1,TRBV6-1,CASSEGTGSRALSAFF,TGTGCCAGCAGTGAAGGGACAGGATCAAGGGCCCTGTCGGCTTTCTTT
NA,NA,TRBJ2-3,TRBV4-2,CASSQDRNSADTQYF,TGTGCCAGCAGCCAAGACCGCAACTCTGCAGATACGCAGTATTTT
NA,few,TRBJ2-1,TRBV29-1,CSVVDGEQFF,TGCAGCGTTGTAGATGGTGAGCAGTTCTTC
TRBD2,medium-sized,TRBJ2-7,TRBV20-1,CSAGGLGSYEQYF,TGCAGTGCGGGAGGACTAGGCTCCTACGAGCAGTACTTC
NA,medium-sized,TRBJ2-2,TRBV7-3,CASSLTGRPNTGELFF,TGTGCCAGCAGCTTAACAGGCAGACCGAACACCGGGGAGCTGTTTTTT
TRBD2,NA,TRBJ2-2,TRBV6-2/TRBV6-3,CASSRTSGTTGGELFF,TGTGCCAGCAGCCGCACTAGCGGGACTACCGGCGGGGAGCTGTTTTTT
NA,medium-sized,TRBJ1-2,TRBV6-5,CASRIQGFGGYTF,TGTGCCAGCAGAATACAGGGTTTTGGCGGCTACACCTTC
NA,few,TRBJ2-1,TRBV10-1,CASSESRVNEQFF,TGCGCCAGCAGTGAGTCAAGGGTAAATGAGCAGTTCTTC
NA,large,TRBJ2-3,TRBV7-3,CASSLMDYTDTQYF,TGTGCCAGCAGCTTAATGGACTACACAGATACGCAGTATTTT
NA,medium-sized,TRBJ2-4,TRBV20-1,CSAWAELAKNIQYF,TGCAGCGCATGGGCAGAACTAGCCAAAAACATTCAGTACTTC